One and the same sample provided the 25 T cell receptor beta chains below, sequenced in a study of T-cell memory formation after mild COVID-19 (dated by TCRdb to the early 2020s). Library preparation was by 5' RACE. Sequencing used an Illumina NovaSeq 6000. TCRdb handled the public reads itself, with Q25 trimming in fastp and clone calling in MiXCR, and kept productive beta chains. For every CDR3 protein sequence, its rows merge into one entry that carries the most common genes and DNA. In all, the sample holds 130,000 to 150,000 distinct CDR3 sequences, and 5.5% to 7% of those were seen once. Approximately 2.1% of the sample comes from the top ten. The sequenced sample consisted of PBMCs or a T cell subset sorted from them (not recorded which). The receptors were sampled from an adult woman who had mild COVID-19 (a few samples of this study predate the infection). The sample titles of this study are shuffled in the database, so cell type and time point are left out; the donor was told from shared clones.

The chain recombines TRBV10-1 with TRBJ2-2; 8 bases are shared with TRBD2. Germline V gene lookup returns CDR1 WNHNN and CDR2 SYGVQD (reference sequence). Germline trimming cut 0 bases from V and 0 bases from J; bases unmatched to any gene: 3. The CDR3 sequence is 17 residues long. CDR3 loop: CASSESWREANTGELFF. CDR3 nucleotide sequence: TGCGCCAGCAGTGAGTCGTGGCGGGAGGCGAACACCGGGGAGCTGTTTTTT.

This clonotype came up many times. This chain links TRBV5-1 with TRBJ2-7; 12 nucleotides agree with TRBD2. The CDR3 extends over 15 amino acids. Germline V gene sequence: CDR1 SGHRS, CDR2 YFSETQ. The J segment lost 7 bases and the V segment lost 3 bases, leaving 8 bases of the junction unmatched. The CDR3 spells CASSYTSGGPWEQYF. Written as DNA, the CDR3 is TGCGCCAGCAGCTACACTAGCGGGGGGCCCTGGGAGCAGTACTTC.

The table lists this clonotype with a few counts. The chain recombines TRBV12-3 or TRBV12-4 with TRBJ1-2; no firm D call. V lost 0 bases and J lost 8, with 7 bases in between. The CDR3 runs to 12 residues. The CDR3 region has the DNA TGTGCCAGCAGTTTAGCGCTAAAGGGCTACACCTTC. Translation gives CASSLALKGYTF.

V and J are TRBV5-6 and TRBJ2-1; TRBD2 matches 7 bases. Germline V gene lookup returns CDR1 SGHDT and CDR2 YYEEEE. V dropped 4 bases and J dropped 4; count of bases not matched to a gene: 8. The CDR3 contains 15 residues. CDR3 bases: TGTGCCAGCAGCCGCCGGGACTACCGATACAATGAGCAGTTCTTC. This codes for CASSRRDYRYNEQFF.

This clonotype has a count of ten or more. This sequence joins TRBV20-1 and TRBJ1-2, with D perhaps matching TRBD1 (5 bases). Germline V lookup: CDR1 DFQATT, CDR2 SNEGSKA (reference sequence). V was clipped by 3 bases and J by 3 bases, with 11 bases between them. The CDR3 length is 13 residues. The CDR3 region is CSASPGVHYGYTF. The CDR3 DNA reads TGCAGTGCTAGTCCGGGGGTCCACTATGGCTACACCTTC.

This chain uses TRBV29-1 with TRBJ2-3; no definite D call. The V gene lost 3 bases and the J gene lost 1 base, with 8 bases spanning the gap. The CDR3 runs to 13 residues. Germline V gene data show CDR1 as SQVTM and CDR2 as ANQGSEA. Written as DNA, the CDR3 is TGCAGCGTTGAGATATCAGGCACAGATACGCAGTATTTT. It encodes CSVEISGTDTQYF.

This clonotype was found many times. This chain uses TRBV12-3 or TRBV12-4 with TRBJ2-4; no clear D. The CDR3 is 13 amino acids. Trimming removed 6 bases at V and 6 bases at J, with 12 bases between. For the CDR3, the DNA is TGTGCCAGCAGAAAAATTTCGGGAAACATTCAGTACTTC. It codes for CASRKISGNIQYF.

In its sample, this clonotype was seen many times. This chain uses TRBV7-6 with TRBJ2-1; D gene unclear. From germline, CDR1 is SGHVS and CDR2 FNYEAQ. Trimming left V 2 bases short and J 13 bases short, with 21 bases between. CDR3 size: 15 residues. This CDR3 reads CASSLTRPPTVHQFF. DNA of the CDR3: TGTGCCAGCAGCTTAACCCGACCCCCCACAGTTCACCAGTTCTTC.

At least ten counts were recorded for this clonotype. In nucleotides, the CDR3 is TGTGCCAGCAGCCAAGATGCTGCAGGGGTTGGTTCACCCCTCCACTTT. Residues: CASSQDAAGVGSPLHF. This rearrangement joins TRBV4-2 to TRBJ1-6; D is possibly TRBD1 (6 bases). In germline, CDR1 is LGHNA, CDR2 YNFKEQ. The CDR3 has 16 residues. V dropped 0 bases and J dropped 9 bases, with 15 bases sitting between them.

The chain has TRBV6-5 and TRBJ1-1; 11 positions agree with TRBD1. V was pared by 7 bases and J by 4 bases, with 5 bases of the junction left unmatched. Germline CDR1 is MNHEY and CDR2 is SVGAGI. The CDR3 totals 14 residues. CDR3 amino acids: CASTGTGGGTEAFF. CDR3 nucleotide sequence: TGTGCCAGCACCGGGACAGGGGGTGGCACTGAAGCTTTCTTT.

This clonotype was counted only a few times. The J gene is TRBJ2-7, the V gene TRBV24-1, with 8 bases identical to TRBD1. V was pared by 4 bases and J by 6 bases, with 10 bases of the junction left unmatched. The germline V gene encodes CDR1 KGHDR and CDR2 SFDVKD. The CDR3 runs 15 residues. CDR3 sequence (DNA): TGTGCCACCAGTGAGACAGGGGTCGGACGATTCGAGCAGTACTTC. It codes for CATSETGVGRFEQYF.

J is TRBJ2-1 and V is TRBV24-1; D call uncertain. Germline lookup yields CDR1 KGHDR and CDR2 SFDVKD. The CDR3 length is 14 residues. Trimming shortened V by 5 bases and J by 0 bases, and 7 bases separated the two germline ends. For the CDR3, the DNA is TGTGCCACCAGTGGAGCCGGCTCCTACAATGAGCAGTTCTTC. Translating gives CATSGAGSYNEQFF.

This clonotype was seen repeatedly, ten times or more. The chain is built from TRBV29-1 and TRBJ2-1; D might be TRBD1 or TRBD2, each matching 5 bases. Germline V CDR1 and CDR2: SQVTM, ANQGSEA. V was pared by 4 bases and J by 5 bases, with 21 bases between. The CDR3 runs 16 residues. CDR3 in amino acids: CSVVFLGRSLNNEQFF. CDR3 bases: TGCAGCGTTGTTTTTTTGGGACGGTCACTTAACAATGAGCAGTTCTTC.

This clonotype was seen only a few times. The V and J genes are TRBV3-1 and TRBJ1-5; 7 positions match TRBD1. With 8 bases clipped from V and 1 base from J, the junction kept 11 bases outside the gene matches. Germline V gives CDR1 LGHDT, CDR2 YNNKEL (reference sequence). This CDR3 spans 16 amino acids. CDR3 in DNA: TGTGCCAGCTCGCAGGGGGGGATTATGAGCAATCAGCCCCAGCATTTT. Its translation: CASSQGGIMSNQPQHF. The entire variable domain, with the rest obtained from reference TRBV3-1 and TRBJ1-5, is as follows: DTAVSQTPKYLVTQMGNDKSIKCEQNLGHDTMYWYKQDSKKFLKIMFSYNNKELIINETVPNRFSPKSPDKAHLNLHINSLELGDSAVYFCASSQGGIMSNQPQHFGDGTRLSIL.

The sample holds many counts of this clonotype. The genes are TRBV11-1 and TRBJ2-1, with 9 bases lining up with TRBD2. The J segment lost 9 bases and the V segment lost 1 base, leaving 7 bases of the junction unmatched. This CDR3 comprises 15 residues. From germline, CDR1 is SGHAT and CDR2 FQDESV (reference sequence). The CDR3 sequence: CASSLGSGSFAEQFF. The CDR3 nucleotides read TGTGCCAGCAGCTTAGGTAGCGGGAGTTTTGCTGAGCAGTTCTTC.

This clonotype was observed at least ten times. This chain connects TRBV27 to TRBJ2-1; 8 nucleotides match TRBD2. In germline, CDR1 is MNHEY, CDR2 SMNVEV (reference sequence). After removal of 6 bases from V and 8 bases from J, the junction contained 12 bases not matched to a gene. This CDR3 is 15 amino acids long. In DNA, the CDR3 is TGTGCCAGCAGCTCCGGGACTAGAATTTTGGATGAGCAGTTCTTC. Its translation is CASSSGTRILDEQFF.

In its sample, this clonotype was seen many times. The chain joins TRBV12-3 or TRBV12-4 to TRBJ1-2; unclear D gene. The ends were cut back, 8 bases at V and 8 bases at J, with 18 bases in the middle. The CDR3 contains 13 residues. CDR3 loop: CASGRSGDRGYTF. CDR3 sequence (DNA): TGTGCCAGCGGCCGTTCGGGAGATCGGGGCTACACCTTC.

The CDR3 nucleotides are TGTGCCAGCAGTGACGACTCTCAGGGGGCGCGGGGCTACACCTTC. This encodes CASSDDSQGARGYTF. The rearrangement links TRBV25-1 to TRBJ1-2; 8 bases match TRBD1. Per germline, CDR1 MGHDK and CDR2 SYGVNS. The CDR3 runs 15 residues. The V segment lost 3 bases and the J segment 8 bases; nucleotides outside the gene matches: 11.

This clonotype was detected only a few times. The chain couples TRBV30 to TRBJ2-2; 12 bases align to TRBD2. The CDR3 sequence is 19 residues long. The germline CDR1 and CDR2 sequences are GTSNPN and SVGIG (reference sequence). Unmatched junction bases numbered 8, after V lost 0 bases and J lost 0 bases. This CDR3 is CAWSVFRTSGASNTGELFF. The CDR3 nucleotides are TGTGCCTGGAGTGTTTTCAGGACTAGCGGGGCTTCGAACACCGGGGAGCTGTTTTTT.

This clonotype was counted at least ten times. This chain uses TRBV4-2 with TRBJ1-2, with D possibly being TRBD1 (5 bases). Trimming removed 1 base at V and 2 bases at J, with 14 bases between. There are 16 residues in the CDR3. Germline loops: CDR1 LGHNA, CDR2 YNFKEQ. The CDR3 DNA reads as TGTGCCAGCAGCCAAGCGGGGGGTGGACGGAACTATGGCTACACCTTC. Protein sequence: CASSQAGGGRNYGYTF.

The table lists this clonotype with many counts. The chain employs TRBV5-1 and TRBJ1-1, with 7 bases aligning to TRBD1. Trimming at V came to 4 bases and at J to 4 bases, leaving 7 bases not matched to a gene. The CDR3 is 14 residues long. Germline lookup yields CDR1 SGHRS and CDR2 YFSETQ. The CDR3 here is CASSPRQGGTEAFF. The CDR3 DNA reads TGCGCCAGCAGCCCCCGACAGGGAGGCACTGAAGCTTTCTTT.

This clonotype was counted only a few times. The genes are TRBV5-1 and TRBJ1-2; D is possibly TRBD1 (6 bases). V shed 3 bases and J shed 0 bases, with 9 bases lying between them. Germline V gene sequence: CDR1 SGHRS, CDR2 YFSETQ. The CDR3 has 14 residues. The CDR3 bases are TGCGCCAGCAGCTACGACAGGCCTAACTATGGCTACACCTTC. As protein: CASSYDRPNYGYTF.

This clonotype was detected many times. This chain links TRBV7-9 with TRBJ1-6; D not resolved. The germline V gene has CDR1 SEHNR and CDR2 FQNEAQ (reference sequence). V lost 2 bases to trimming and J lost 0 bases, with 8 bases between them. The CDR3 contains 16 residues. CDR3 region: CASSLSPGSYNSPLHF. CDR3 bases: TGTGCCAGCAGCTTATCTCCCGGCTCCTATAATTCACCCCTCCACTTT.

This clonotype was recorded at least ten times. The CDR3 protein is CASSLGLAGENEQYF. Here the CDR3 DNA reads TGCGCCAGCAGTCTTGGCCTAGCGGGAGAGAACGAGCAGTACTTC. V gene TRBV5-1 combines with J gene TRBJ2-7; 10 nucleotides agree with TRBD2. From germline, CDR1 is SGHRS and CDR2 YFSETQ. This CDR3 is built from 15 residues. V lost 5 bases to trimming and J lost 5 bases; unmatched junction nucleotides: 10.

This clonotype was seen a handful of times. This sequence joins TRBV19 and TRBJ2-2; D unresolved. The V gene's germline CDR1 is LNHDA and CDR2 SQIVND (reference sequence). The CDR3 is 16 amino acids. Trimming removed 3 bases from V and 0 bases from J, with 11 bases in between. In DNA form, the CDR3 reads TGTGCCAGTAGTATTCGGCGCAGTCCGAACACCGGGGAGCTGTTTTTT. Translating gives CASSIRRSPNTGELFF.